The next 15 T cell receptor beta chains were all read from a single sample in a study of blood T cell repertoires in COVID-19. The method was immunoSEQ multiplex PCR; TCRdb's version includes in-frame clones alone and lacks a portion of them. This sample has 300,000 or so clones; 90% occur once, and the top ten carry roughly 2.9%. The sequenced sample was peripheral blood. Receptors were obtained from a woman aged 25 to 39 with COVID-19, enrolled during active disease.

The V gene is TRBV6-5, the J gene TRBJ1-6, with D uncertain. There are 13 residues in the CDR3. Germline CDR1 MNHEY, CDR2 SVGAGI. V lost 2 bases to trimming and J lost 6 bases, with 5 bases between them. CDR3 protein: CASSYGRNSPLHF. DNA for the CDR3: TGTGCCAGCAGTTACGGCCGTAATTCACCCCTCCACTTT.

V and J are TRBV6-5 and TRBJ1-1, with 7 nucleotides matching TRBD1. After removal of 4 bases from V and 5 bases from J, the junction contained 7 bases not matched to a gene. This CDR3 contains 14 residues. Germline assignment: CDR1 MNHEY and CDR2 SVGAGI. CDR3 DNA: TGTGCCAGCAGTTCTTCCGGGACAGAAACTGAAGCTTTCTTT. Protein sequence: CASSSSGTETEAFF.

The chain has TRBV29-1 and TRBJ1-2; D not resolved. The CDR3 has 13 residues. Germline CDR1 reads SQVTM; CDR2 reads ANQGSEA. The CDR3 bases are TGCAGTTTTTCTTCGGAGTTCCGCTCTGGCTACACCTTC. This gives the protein CSFSSEFRSGYTF.

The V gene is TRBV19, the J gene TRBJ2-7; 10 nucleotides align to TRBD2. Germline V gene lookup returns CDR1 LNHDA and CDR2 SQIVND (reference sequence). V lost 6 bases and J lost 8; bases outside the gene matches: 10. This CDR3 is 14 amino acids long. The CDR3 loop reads CASSQRASGSQQYF. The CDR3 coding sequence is TGTGCCAGTAGCCAAAGGGCTAGCGGGAGCCAGCAGTACTTC.

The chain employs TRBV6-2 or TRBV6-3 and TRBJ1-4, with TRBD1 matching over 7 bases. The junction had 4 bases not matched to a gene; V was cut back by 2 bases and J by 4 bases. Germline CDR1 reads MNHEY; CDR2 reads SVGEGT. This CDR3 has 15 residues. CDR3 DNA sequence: TGTGCCAGCAGTTACGGGACAGCCTTTAATGAAAAACTGTTTTTT. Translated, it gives CASSYGTAFNEKLFF.

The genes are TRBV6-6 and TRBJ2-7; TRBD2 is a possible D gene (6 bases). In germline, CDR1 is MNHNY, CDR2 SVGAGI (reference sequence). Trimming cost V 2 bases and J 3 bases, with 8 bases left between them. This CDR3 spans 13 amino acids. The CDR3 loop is CASSYLGGYEQYF. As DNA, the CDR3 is TGTGCCAGCAGTTACCTGGGGGGCTACGAGCAGTACTTC.

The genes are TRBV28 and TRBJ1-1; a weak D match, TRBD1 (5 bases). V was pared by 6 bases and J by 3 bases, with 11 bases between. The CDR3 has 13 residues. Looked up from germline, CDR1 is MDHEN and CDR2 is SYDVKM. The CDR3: CASRGAGHTEAFF. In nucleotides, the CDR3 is TGTGCCAGCAGAGGGGCCGGCCACACTGAAGCTTTCTTT.

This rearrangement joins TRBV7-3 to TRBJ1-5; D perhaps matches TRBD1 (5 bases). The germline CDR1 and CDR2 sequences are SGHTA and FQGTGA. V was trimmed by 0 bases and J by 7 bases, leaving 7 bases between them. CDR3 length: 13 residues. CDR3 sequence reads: CASSLTGGQPQHF. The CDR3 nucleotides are TGTGCCAGCAGCTTAACCGGGGGACAGCCCCAGCATTTT.

The CDR3 DNA follows: TGTGCCAGCGAAGCAGCGGGACAGGGCAGCGGGGAGCTGTTTTTT. Protein: CASEAAGQGSGELFF. This rearrangement joins TRBV7-9 to TRBJ2-2, with TRBD1 matching 9 bases. V trimming: 8 bases; J trimming: 7 bases; junction bases outside the gene matches: 11. Germline CDR1 is SEHNR and CDR2 is FQNEAQ (reference sequence). The CDR3 has 15 amino acids.

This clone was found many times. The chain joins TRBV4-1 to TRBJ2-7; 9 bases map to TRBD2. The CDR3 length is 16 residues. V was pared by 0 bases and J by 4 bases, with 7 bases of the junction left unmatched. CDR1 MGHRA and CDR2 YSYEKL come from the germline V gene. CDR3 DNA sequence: TGCGCCAGCAGCCAAGAAGGTAATAGCGGGAGATACGAGCAGTACTTC. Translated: CASSQEGNSGRYEQYF.

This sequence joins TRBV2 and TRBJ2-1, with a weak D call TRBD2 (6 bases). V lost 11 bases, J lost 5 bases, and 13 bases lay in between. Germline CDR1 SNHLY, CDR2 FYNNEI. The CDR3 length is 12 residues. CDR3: CAGGSTNNEQFF. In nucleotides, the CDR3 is TGTGCCGGGGGGTCTACAAACAATGAGCAGTTCTTC. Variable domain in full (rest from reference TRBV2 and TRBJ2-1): EPEVTQTPSHQVTQMGQEVILRCVPISNHLYFYWYRQILGQKVEFLVSFYNNEISEKSEIFDDQFSVERPDGSNFTLKIRSTKLEDSAMYFCAGGSTNNEQFFGPGTRLTVL.

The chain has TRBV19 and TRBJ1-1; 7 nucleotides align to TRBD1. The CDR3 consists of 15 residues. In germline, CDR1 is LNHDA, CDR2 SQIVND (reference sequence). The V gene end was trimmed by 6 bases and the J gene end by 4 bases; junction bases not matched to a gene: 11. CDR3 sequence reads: CASSSLGQVGTEAFF. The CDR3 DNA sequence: TGTGCCAGTAGCTCTCTAGGACAGGTAGGCACTGAAGCTTTCTTT. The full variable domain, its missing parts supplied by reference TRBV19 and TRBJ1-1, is DGGITQSPKYLFRKEGQNVTLSCEQNLNHDAMYWYRQDPGQGLRLIYYSQIVNDFQKGDIAEGYSVSREKKESFPLTVTSAQKNPTAFYLCASSSLGQVGTEAFFGQGTRLTVV.

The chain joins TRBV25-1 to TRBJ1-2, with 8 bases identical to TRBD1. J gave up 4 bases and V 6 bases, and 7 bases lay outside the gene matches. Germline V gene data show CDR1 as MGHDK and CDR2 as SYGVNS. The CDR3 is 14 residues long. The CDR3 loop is CASRPGQDSYGYTF. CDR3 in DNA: TGTGCCAGCAGACCGGGACAGGATAGCTATGGCTACACCTTC.

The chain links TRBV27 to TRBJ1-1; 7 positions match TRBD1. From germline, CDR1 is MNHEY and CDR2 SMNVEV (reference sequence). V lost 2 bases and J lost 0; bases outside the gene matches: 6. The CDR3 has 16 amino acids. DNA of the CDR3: TGTGCCAGCAGTTTAGGGACAGTTTCCATGAACACTGAAGCTTTCTTT. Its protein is CASSLGTVSMNTEAFF.

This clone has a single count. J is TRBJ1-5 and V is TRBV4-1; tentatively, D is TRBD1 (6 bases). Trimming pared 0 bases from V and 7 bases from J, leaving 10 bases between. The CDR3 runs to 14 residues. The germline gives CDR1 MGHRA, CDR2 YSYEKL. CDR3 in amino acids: CASSQDRGGQPQHF. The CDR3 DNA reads TGCGCCAGCAGCCAAGACAGGGGAGGGCAGCCCCAGCATTTT.